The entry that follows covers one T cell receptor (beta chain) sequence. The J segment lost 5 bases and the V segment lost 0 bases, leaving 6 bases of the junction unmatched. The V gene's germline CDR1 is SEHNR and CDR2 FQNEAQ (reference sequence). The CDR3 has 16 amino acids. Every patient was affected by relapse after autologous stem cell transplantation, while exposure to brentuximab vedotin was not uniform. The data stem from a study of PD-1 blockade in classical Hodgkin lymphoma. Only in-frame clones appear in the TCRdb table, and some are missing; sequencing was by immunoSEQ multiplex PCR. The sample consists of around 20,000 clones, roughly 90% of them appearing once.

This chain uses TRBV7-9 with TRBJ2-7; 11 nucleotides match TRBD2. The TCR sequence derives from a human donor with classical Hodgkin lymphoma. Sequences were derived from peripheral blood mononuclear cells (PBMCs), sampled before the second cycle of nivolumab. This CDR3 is CASSLAGAGLADEQYF. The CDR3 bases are TGTGCCAGCAGCTTAGCGGGGGCGGGACTAGCGGACGAGCAGTACTTC.